A selection of T cell receptor beta chains follows, all from one sample in a study of T cells in Graves' hyperthyroidism and ophthalmopathy. One entry per CDR3 protein, called by TCRdb with MiXCR from the multiplex PCR reads. Of about 590,000 distinct CDR3 sequences listed, approximately 15% were seen once; the top ten hold around 7.8%. Sequencing was done on a sample of blood. All receptors derive from a woman in her 30s with Graves' hyperthyroidism. CDR3s include the opening cysteine and the closing phenylalanine or tryptophan. Fields, in order: D gene, CDR3 length, clone size, J gene, V gene, CDR3 protein, CDR3 DNA. The D gene is left open where the match is weak. Only part of the rows carry a size: once, few, many, or a class if the clone is expanded.

TRBD1 13 few TRBJ1-1 TRBV19 CASSIQGDTEAFF TGTGCCAGTAGTATACAGGGGGACACTGAAGCTTTCTTT
NA 15 many TRBJ2-5 TRBV7-9 CASSPTGGAGETQYF TGTGCCAGCAGTCCTACGGGGGGCGCAGGGGAGACCCAGTACTTC
TRBD1 17 NA TRBJ2-2 TRBV15 CATSRDRGTGNTGELFF TGTGCCACCAGCAGAGATCGGGGGACAGGGAACACCGGGGAGCTGTTTTTT
TRBD1 15 many TRBJ2-1 TRBV18 CASSPPGQEDNEQFF TGTGCCAGCTCACCTCCGGGACAGGAGGACAATGAGCAGTTCTTC
NA 13 many TRBJ2-2 TRBV11-1 CASSLRGSGELFF TGTGCCAGCAGCCTCCGGGGTTCCGGGGAGCTGTTTTTT
TRBD1 14 many TRBJ2-3 TRBV18 CASSPDRVADTQYF TGTGCCAGCTCACCCGACAGGGTTGCGGATACGCAGTATTTT
NA 15 many TRBJ2-1 TRBV7-9 CASDQRAPSYNEQFF TGTGCCAGCGACCAGAGGGCTCCCTCCTACAATGAGCAGTTCTTC
TRBD1 13 few TRBJ1-1 TRBV6-5 CASSYGDSTEAFF TGTGCCAGCAGTTACGGGGACAGCACTGAAGCTTTCTTT
NA 14 NA TRBJ1-3 TRBV9 CASSVSSSGNTIYF TGTGCCAGCAGCGTAAGTAGCTCTGGAAACACCATATATTTT
NA 16 NA TRBJ2-2 TRBV5-1 CASSQDLAWGTGELFF TGCGCCAGCAGCCAAGATCTTGCCTGGGGCACCGGGGAGCTGTTTTTT
NA 15 many TRBJ2-7 TRBV9 CASSVATGPSYEQYF TGTGCCAGCAGCGTAGCTACAGGCCCGTCCTACGAGCAGTACTTC
TRBD1 14 many TRBJ1-2 TRBV18 CASSGDRANYGYTF TGTGCCAGCTCCGGGGACAGGGCAAACTATGGCTACACCTTC
TRBD2 18 many TRBJ2-1 TRBV12-3/TRBV12-4 CASSPRASGPSSYNEQFF TGTGCCAGCAGTCCCCGAGCTAGCGGCCCAAGCTCCTACAATGAGCAGTTCTTC
TRBD2 13 many TRBJ2-1 TRBV27 CASKQAGVNEQFF TGTGCCAGCAAGCAAGCGGGAGTCAATGAGCAGTTCTTC
NA 17 few TRBJ1-6 TRBV6-5 CASSYSFESATPSPLHF TGTGCCAGCAGTTACTCTTTTGAGTCGGCTACTCCTTCACCCCTCCACTTT
NA 15 NA TRBJ1-5 TRBV20-1 CSARDLIHSNQPQHF TGCAGTGCTAGAGATTTGATTCATAGCAATCAGCCCCAGCATTTT
NA 15 few TRBJ2-4 TRBV3-1 CASSQDKPAKNIQYF TGTGCCAGCAGCCAAGATAAACCAGCCAAAAACATTCAGTACTTC